A single T cell receptor beta chain is shown here with its context. It lacks a known antigen. Base-call qualities are not available, and no considerably larger clone is one nucleotide away. V is reduced by 4 bases and J by 7 bases, leaving a spacing of 13 bases between them. Counted from cysteine to phenylalanine, this CDR3 has 14 amino acids. Only the CDR3 part of the read is kept: 42 bases, read in frame from the first base. The germline V gene encodes CDR1 ENHRY and CDR2 SYGVKD. Receptor amplification or capture employed the immunoSEQ multiplex PCR assay. For the multiplex PCR, a mixture combining 60 forward primers for TCR Vbeta segments and 13 reverse primers for TCR Jbeta segments was used. The CDR3 region of rearranged TCR beta genes was amplified from genomic DNA with a multiplex PCR assay. The amplified TCR beta libraries were sequenced on the Illumina HiSeq System as 87-base-pair reads. The authors' analysis ran thus. In a later analysis, some 80 million unique TCR beta chains were counted across the 500 to 850 repertoires, and about 9.9 million of these chains were shared by at least two donors. Raw reads were error-corrected and collapsed into unique sequences by a nearest-neighbor algorithm in which closely related sequences were merged to remove PCR and sequencing errors. To assign V, D and J gene segments, CDR3 sequences were aligned to IMGT reference sequences. For a sequence to be retained, at least a six-nucleotide match to both a V gene segment and a J gene segment was required. Rearrangements were called productive when the CDR3 lacked stop codons and stayed in frame with V and J; all others were non-productive. Following IMGT convention, CDR3 was defined as the stretch from the second conserved V-encoded cysteine up to the conserved J-encoded phenylalanine. The earlier analysis of some 580 of the donors excluded any sequence lacking an unambiguous match to a single V gene segment. An earlier analysis of over 450 of the donors classified V segments as functional when productive rearrangements were above 56.7% and as segregating when the standard deviation between donors was above 5%. To diagnose cytomegalovirus status from the catalog of TCR beta chain sequences, a statistical classification framework was built. In a later analysis, V and J genes were assigned by comparing TCR nucleotide sequences against IMGT/GENE-DB human TR gene sequences. The TCRdist pipeline was used in a later analysis to assign CDR3 sequences and most-parsimonious VDJ recombination scenarios. In a later analysis, each TCR beta chain was defined by its CDR3 amino acid sequence together with its V-gene family, and reads lacking a unique V-gene family were excluded. To address suspected cross-contamination and a sequencing artifact, a later analysis removed around 590 highly shared, low-generation-probability nucleotide sequences. In a later analysis, a clonal expansion index was calculated for each public chain from normalized within-repertoire ranks of inferred template counts. In a later analysis, generation probabilities were computed using a VDJ recombination model fitted to out-of-frame rearrangements, and the results were checked against IGoR. A later analysis scored TCR-TCR, TCR-HLA and TCR-CMV co-occurrence with hypergeometric tests, applying a repertoire-size bias correction to TCR pairs. To estimate false discovery rates, a later analysis permuted the HLA or CMV assignments 20 times. In a later analysis, co-occurring TCRs were grouped using DBSCAN, with TCRdist sequence similarity added in when clustering inside HLA-allele-positive subsets. For co-occurrence clustering, repertoires with fewer than 30,000 or more than 120,000 public chains were excluded, along with a handful of repertoires with anomalous nucleotide sharing. Not all clones reach the TCRdb copy of this immuneACCESS table, which keeps in-frame sequences only. Checked studies attribute under half of the gap to unresolved V genes and leave the rest unexplained. V and J calls and clone size come straight from that table; D and trimming were deduced from the DNA. The sample includes roughly 69,000 clones, with roughly 76% observed a single time. In total, the top ten clones hold roughly 3% of the sample.

This entry belongs to a study of cytomegalovirus exposure and HLA in healthy donors (dated by TCRdb to the late 2010s). About the study as a whole: An earlier analysis of fewer than 750 of the donors reported about 300 Gb of sequence data and 117 million unique TCR beta sequences obtained from roughly 180 million T cells. An early release that covered around 590 HLA-typed donors contained approximately 300 gigabases of sequencing data and tens of millions of unique TCR sequences. Of the roughly 400 genotyped donors, 65% to 90% fell in the genetic ancestry cluster associated with self-reported Caucasian donors. The study aimed to test whether signatures of past pathogen exposure could be identified by cataloging public T cell receptors. The study used immunosequencing to profile the T cell repertoires of several hundred subjects and linked those repertoires to cytomegalovirus serostatus. Along with the approximately 670-subject first cohort, a separate validation cohort of over a hundred different subjects was used. To predict cytomegalovirus infection status, the study combined high-throughput TCR immunosequencing, statistical association of individual TCRs with disease status, and machine learning. To study patterns of TCR occurrence, a later analysis re-analyzed previously published TCR beta repertoires from under 750 donors and added high-resolution HLA genotyping. In the later analysis, no new phenotypic data were used to find candidate immune exposures; instead, reliance was placed on TCR beta sequences and their occurrence across donors. An earlier analysis of roughly 580 of the donors used high-throughput TCR beta sequencing to judge whether each TCR beta V gene segment behaved as functional or pseudogenic. Donor age, sex, ethnicity and CMV serostatus were compiled alongside the repertoire data. In a later genetic analysis, genome-wide SNP genotypes for about three fifths of the roughly 670 donors were used, and that subset was treated as a discovery cohort. All discovery cohort repertoires had been generated using a single sequencing platform. HLA typing included class I and class II loci at four-digit resolution. The number of typed donors differed by locus: roughly 629-640 for A, B, C, DRB1 and DQB1; approximately 530 for DQA1; about 600 for DPA1; and about 450 for DPB1. Because of strong linkage in the cohort, four to six DR-DQ haplotypes were treated as single units for association and clustering. Across around 400 genotyped donors of the cohort, an average of roughly 250,000 unique TCR beta nucleotide sequences per donor were sequenced, and roughly 20% of those sequences were non-productive. Results the study describes overall, beyond this receptor: In a later genetic analysis, fewer N-insertions in productive TCRs were reported among donors in an Asian-associated ancestry cluster than the approximately 710-donor mean. Most TCR sequences were seen in very few donors, while some public TCRs were found in many individuals. Compared with equally common non-associated chains, HLA-associated TCR beta chains in a later analysis were more clonally expanded and had lower generation probabilities. A group of highly shared sequence variants was considered likely to be a technical artifact of the sequencing pipeline. A total of 150 to 200 TCR beta chains were listed by the study as associated with cytomegalovirus. Because HLA typing was unavailable for some donors at each locus, only the typed subset was used in association tests. A later analysis associated some 17,000 TCR beta sequences with specific HLA alleles at a false discovery rate of 0.05. Because counts were too low, seventeen rarely observed V segments, including chromosome 9 orphons, were left out of the earlier analysis of roughly 600 of the donors. In this cohort, only TCR beta chains were sequenced, and detectable features were limited by the absence of alpha or paired-chain data. According to a later analysis, most CMV-associated TCR beta chains appeared to be HLA-restricted, and the HLA associations seemed to be driven largely by CMV exposure. CMV serostatus was the only immune exposure information available for the cohort. Three of the identified cytomegalovirus-associated TCR beta chains were confirmed in vitro to be specific for cytomegalovirus antigens. A later genetic analysis associated a missense DCLRE1C variant with V-gene and J-gene trimming of TCR beta chains, and an independent cohort replicated the association. It was suggested by the authors that the approach could potentially be generalized to other disease states and immunological phenotypes. Linkage disequilibrium might explain the correlated functional status among segregating V segments, but an unknown experimental factor could not be excluded. A later analysis found that TCR association rates varied across HLA loci, with DRB1 alleles showing the most associated TCRs and HLA-C alleles the fewest. In an earlier analysis of some 500 of the donors, most TCR beta V segments were observed in productive rearrangements about 87% or about 30% of the time, broadly matching IMGT annotations. When HLA alleles, especially DR and DQ, strongly co-occurred, attributing TCR associations to individual alleles was difficult. Presence/absence analyses assumed roughly uniform sequencing depth across donors, an assumption that may not hold. In both the original and validation cohorts, the classifier was reported to diagnose cytomegalovirus status with high specificity and sensitivity. Because the 87-base-pair reads could not distinguish some IMGT-functional V segments, including TRBV6-2 and TRBV6-3, those segments were excluded. A further reported finding was that TCR beta sequences accurately predicted the HLA-A and HLA-B alleles for most subjects in the first cohort. In a later analysis, several top co-occurrence clusters were reported to appear linked to parvovirus B19, influenza, CMV and Epstein-Barr virus.

The cohort comprised some 680 healthy bone marrow donors. All cohort members were sampled while nominally healthy, although unrecorded immune exposures were likely present. The donor tested CMV seronegative, placing the donor among the roughly 340 seronegative members of the cohort. Every donor gave a peripheral blood sample, and the peripheral blood mononuclear cells from that sample were used for TCR beta sequencing. The Qiagen DNeasy Blood Extraction Kit was used to extract genomic DNA from the blood cell samples. This sequence was found in a man between 18 and 29 years old in good health and CMV-seronegative. The sequenced sample was PBMCs. The V and J segments used are TRBV10-3 and TRBJ1-4, and possibly TRBD1, on 5 matching bases. CDR3 reads: CAISGGRVGEKLFF. The sequenced DNA: TGTGCCATCAGTGGTGGCAGGGTTGGTGAAAAACTGTTTTTT.